The source of this T cell receptor beta chain is a study of shared clonotypes between healthy human individuals. Turning to the study itself: CD4 naive and CD4 memory each took three plates per donor, while CD8 naive took two and CD8 memory one.

The V gene lost 1 base and the J gene lost 4 bases, with 13 bases spanning the gap. CDR1 is SGHTA and CDR2 is FQGNSA in the germline V gene. CDR3 size: 15 residues. An approximately 220 ng quantity of DNA, around 30,000 T cell genomes, went into the sorted-subset replicate PCRs. Libraries were prepared by immunoSEQ multiplex PCR; TCRdb keeps only in-frame clonotypes and omits some of them. The repertoire includes roughly 2.4 million clones, 90% to 97% of them detected once, and around 0.13% sits in the top ten. Splitting the CD4+ cells yielded a CD45RA+ naive subset and a CD45RA-negative memory subset.

The origin of this receptor is a man between 18 and 29 years old in good health. The sample comprised naive CD4+ T cells sorted from blood. As to subset: CD45RA+ positively selected. The chain has TRBV7-2 and TRBJ1-2, with D possibly TRBD1 on 5 matching bases. CDR3 amino acids: CASSLGGTVGYGYTF. The CDR3 bases are TGTGCCAGCAGCTTAGGGGGGACGGTCGGCTATGGCTACACCTTC.